There are a few counts of the clone carrying this T cell receptor (beta chain). Its antigen is as yet unknown. This sample is drawn from a study of vaccination and CD4 T cells after COVID-19. In the study overall: Post-COVID specimens were obtained a median 101 days after diagnosis (range 35 to 161).

The treatment denotes: approximately nine-day PBMC culture with coronavirus spike peptide pools or control peptides (ViraFEST assay). Antigen-specific T cell expansion with peptide pools preceded TCR sequencing in the ViraFEST approach. An Oncomine TCR Beta short-read assay was used to sequence the DNA from cultured CD4+ T cells. TCRdb re-analysed the PCR reads in MiXCR, keeping a single row per CDR3 protein. In the table there are some 14,000 distinct CDR3 sequences, around 60% of which are singletons. V lost 3 bases to trimming and J lost 3 bases, with 15 bases between them. Germline V gene lookup returns CDR1 MNHEY and CDR2 SMNVEV (reference sequence). CDR3 length: 17 amino acids. Study findings and constraints: Nearly all convalescent vaccine-specific clones, 304 of 307, recognized only SARS-CoV-2 spike. Investigators enrolled relatively few convalescent patients and included no early post-infection timepoints.

V gene TRBV27 combines with J gene TRBJ2-6; possibly TRBD2 for D (6 bases). This clonotype was obtained from a human donor who had recovered from COVID-19. Sequenced sample: CD4+ T cells from blood, cultured in vitro. CDR3 sequence (DNA): TGTGCCAGCAGTTTCGTGTCCGGAGGGGATGGGGCCAACGTCCTGACTTTC. Translating it yields CASSFVSGGDGANVLTF.